The 13 T cell receptor beta chains reported below all come from one sample, sequenced in a study of shared clonotypes between healthy human individuals. Data came from immunoSEQ multiplex PCR; TCRdb stores just in-frame clones and leaves some out. Of some 2,400,000 clones in the sample, approximately 95% were seen once. Sequencing used naive CD4+ T cells sorted from blood. Subset denoted: CD45RA+ positively selected. Receptors originate from a man between 18 and 29 years old in good health.

This clone has just one count. For the CDR3, the DNA is TGTGCCAGCTCACCCGGGACAGGGGGCAGGACAGATACGCAGTATTTT. Encoded protein: CASSPGTGGRTDTQYF. V and J are TRBV18 and TRBJ2-3, with 12 bases identical to TRBD1. The germline CDR1 and CDR2 sequences are KGHSH and LQKENI. With 3 bases clipped from V and 3 bases from J, the junction kept 4 bases outside the gene matches. CDR3 length: 16 residues.

The chain is built from TRBV2 and TRBJ2-7; D possibly corresponds to TRBD1 (5 bases). Per the germline V gene, CDR1 is SNHLY and CDR2 is FYNNEI. The CDR3 length is 13 residues. The ends were cut back, 7 bases at V and 6 bases at J, with 16 bases in the middle. The CDR3 protein is CASTLVARGEQYF. Written as DNA, the CDR3 is TGTGCCAGCACCCTTGTGGCTAGGGGCGAGCAGTACTTC.

The chain recombines TRBV28 with TRBJ1-2; D is undetermined. This CDR3 has 14 residues. V lost 2 bases to trimming and J lost 0 bases, with 7 bases between them. Per the germline V gene, CDR1 is MDHEN and CDR2 is SYDVKM. The CDR3 sequence is CASSLELSNYGYTF. In nucleotides, the CDR3 is TGTGCCAGCAGTTTAGAACTATCTAACTATGGCTACACCTTC.

The chain joins TRBV5-4 to TRBJ1-2; 10 nucleotides match TRBD1. CDR3 size: 13 residues. Germline-derived CDR1 and CDR2 are SGHNT and YYREEE (reference sequence). Losses at the gene ends were 4 bases for V and 8 bases for J; bases not matched to a gene: 5. DNA of the CDR3: TGTGCCAGCAGCCCCGGGACAGGGGTAGGCTACACCTTC. Translated: CASSPGTGVGYTF.

The chain uses TRBV11-1 and TRBJ2-3, with D perhaps matching TRBD1 (5 bases). The V gene lost 5 bases and the J gene lost 3 bases, with 12 bases spanning the gap. The germline CDR1 and CDR2 sequences are SGHAT and FQDESV (reference sequence). There are 14 residues in the CDR3. The DNA for the CDR3 is TGTGCCAGCAGCGGGCACCCAGGGACAGATACGCAGTATTTT. It specifies CASSGHPGTDTQYF.

The chain is built from TRBV6-1 and TRBJ1-2, with D tentatively TRBD1 (5 bases). CDR1 and CDR2 (germline): MNHNS, SASEGT. The V end lost 2 bases, the J end lost 1 base, and 17 bases lay between the germline ends. This CDR3 spans 17 amino acids. CDR3 in DNA: TGTGCCAGCAGTGAAAGGACACCCCGCGGGAGTAACTATGGCTACACCTTC. Its protein is CASSERTPRGSNYGYTF.

The rearrangement uses TRBV4-3 and TRBJ2-7, with TRBD2 matching 8 bases. From germline, CDR1 is LGHNA and CDR2 YSLEER. Unmatched junction bases numbered 4, after V lost 4 bases and J lost 2 bases. The CDR3 has 14 residues. CDR3 sequence: CASSRTSSTYEQYF. The CDR3 DNA is TGCGCCAGCAGCCGGACTAGCAGTACCTACGAGCAGTACTTC.

The V gene is TRBV27, the J gene TRBJ2-1; 10 positions agree with TRBD2. CDR1 and CDR2 from the germline V gene are MNHEY and SMNVEV (reference sequence). With 8 bases clipped from V and 4 bases from J, the junction kept 14 bases outside the gene matches. The CDR3 length is 17 residues. This CDR3 reads CASSSYQGLADYNEQFF. DNA of the CDR3: TGTGCCAGCTCATCTTATCAAGGACTAGCGGATTACAATGAGCAGTTCTTC.

The gene calls are TRBV7-2 and TRBJ1-1, with a possible D match to TRBD1 (6 bases). V was trimmed by 1 base and J by 1 base, leaving 16 bases between them. CDR3 size: 17 residues. Germline V gives CDR1 SGHTA, CDR2 FQGNSA. The CDR3 region is CASSLVISGTRNTEAFF. The CDR3 region has the DNA TGTGCCAGCAGCTTAGTAATTTCTGGGACAAGGAACACTGAAGCTTTCTTT.

V usage is TRBV6-5 and J usage is TRBJ1-5; maybe TRBD1 (5 bases). Germline V CDR1 and CDR2: MNHEY, SVGAGI. CDR3 length: 12 amino acids. Trimming cost V 9 bases and J 7 bases, with 13 bases left between them. CDR3 bases: TGTGCCAGTAGGTCCTGGGGGCAGCCCCAGCATTTT. It codes for CASRSWGQPQHF.

Here the CDR3 reads CASSPIQGRLAFF. For the CDR3, the DNA is TGTGCCAGCAGCCCTATCCAGGGACGGCTGGCTTTCTTT. This chain connects TRBV5-6 to TRBJ1-1; weak D call: TRBD1 (5 bases). V dropped 4 bases and J dropped 11 bases, with 18 bases sitting between them. The CDR3 has 13 residues. Germline assignment: CDR1 SGHDT and CDR2 YYEEEE.

The chain couples TRBV5-4 to TRBJ2-7; 13 bases align to TRBD2. Germline CDR1 reads SGHNT; CDR2 reads YYREEE (reference sequence). This CDR3 has 14 amino acids. The J segment lost 7 bases and the V segment lost 4 bases, leaving 5 bases of the junction unmatched. The CDR3 is CASSRTSGRDEQYF. The DNA for the CDR3 is TGTGCCAGCAGCCGGACTAGCGGGAGAGATGAGCAGTACTTC.

V gene TRBV7-2 combines with J gene TRBJ2-3; 10 bases are shared with TRBD2. The CDR3 sequence is 15 residues long. The J segment lost 3 bases and the V segment lost 4 bases, leaving 4 bases of the junction unmatched. Germline V lookup: CDR1 SGHTA, CDR2 FQGNSA. CDR3 in amino acids: CASSSSGGATDTQYF. Here the CDR3 DNA reads TGTGCCAGCAGCTCGAGCGGGGGGGCAACAGATACGCAGTATTTT.